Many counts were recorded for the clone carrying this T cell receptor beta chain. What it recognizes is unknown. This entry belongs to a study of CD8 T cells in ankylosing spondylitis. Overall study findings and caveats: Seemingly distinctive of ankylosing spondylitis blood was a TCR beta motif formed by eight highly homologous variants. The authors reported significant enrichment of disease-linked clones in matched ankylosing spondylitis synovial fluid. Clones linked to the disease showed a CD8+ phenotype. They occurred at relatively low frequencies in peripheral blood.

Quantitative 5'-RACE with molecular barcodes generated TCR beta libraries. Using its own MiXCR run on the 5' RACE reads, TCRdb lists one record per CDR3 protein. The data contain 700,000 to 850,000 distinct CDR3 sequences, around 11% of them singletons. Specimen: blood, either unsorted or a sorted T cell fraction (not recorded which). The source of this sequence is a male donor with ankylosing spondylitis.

CDR3 amino acids: CSAQGQTTRETQYF. The CDR3 coding sequence is TGCAGTGCACAAGGGCAGACAACCCGGGAGACCCAGTACTTC. The chain is built from TRBV20-1 and TRBJ2-5; D gene ambiguous. Trimming shortened V by 6 bases and J by 5 bases, and 19 bases separated the two germline ends. The CDR3 totals 14 residues. The germline V gene encodes CDR1 DFQATT and CDR2 SNEGSKA (reference sequence).